This T cell receptor beta chain came from a study of Ad26.COV2.S vaccination and SARS-CoV-2 variants. Treatment described: 19 received Ad26.COV2.S at low or high dose, single or two shots; several received placebo; per-sample allocation not given. It was on day 63 after the first vaccine or placebo injection that samples were taken. This CDR3 is 13 amino acids long. Clones were sequenced by immunoSEQ multiplex PCR, and TCRdb holds only the in-frame ones, with some missing. The sample records about 330,000 clones, roughly nine tenths being singletons. The study's findings and limits: Vaccine recipients posted higher spike-specific TCR breadth than their placebo counterparts.

This clone has just one count. Its specificity is not known. This TCR was recovered from a person aged 18-65 years who received the Ad26.COV2.S COVID-19 vaccine or a placebo. Sequencing used peripheral blood, obtained in a trial of Ad26.COV2.S vaccine versus placebo. The gene calls are TRBV21-1 and TRBJ1-5. TRBV21-1 is described as a pseudogene. For the CDR3, the DNA is TGTGCCAGCAGCAAAGGAAGAGGAGAGCCCCAGCATTTT. It is translated as CASSKGRGEPQHF.